The 21 T cell receptor beta chains listed next were all sequenced from one sample in a study of T cells in Graves' hyperthyroidism and ophthalmopathy. Amplification of TCR beta CDR3 regions used RNA as the template. HTBI primers were employed in a first-round RT-PCR of the TCR CDR3. TCRdb re-derived calls from the multiplex PCR reads in MiXCR, one entry per CDR3 protein. The top ten hold roughly 14% of the sample, which has about 420,000 distinct CDR3 sequences, 15% to 17% seen once. Sequenced sample: blood. All receptors come from a woman under 30 with Graves' hyperthyroidism.

This chain links TRBV6-1 with TRBJ2-6; D tentatively reads TRBD1 or TRBD2 (5 bases each). The CDR3 covers 15 residues. The V gene lost 6 bases and the J gene lost 9 bases, with 18 bases spanning the gap. Germline CDR1 and CDR2: MNHNS and SASEGT. The CDR3 sequence: CASSEGWGKVNVLTF. The CDR3 nucleotides read TGTGCCAGCAGCGAGGGTTGGGGGAAGGTCAACGTCCTGACTTTC.

This clonotype was picked up a small number of times. V gene TRBV20-1 combines with J gene TRBJ2-2, with 10 bases matching TRBD2. V shed 5 bases, J shed 0 bases, and the junction held 12 bases outside the gene matches. The CDR3 contains 18 residues. The germline V gene encodes CDR1 DFQATT and CDR2 SNEGSKA (reference sequence). The CDR3 sequence is CSAGGGLAGVANTGELFF. The CDR3, as DNA: TGCAGTGCTGGGGGGGGTCTAGCGGGAGTGGCGAACACCGGGGAGCTGTTTTTT.

Concerning this clonotype itself: This may stem from a read error, because a much larger clone lies one nucleotide away. This sequence joins TRBV11-2 and TRBJ1-2; 7 nucleotides line up with TRBD1. The CDR3 runs 13 residues. Looked up from germline, CDR1 is SGHAT and CDR2 is FQNNGV. V trimming: 4 bases; J trimming: 6 bases; junction bases outside the gene matches: 5. The CDR3 protein is CASSSGGWDGYTF. Here the CDR3 DNA reads TGTGCCAGCAGCTCAGGGGGATGGGATGGCTACACCTTC. Using reference TRBV11-2 and TRBJ1-2 for the parts outside the CDR3, the full variable domain is EAGVAQSPRYKIIEKRQSVAFWCNPISGHATLYWYQQILGQGPKLLIQFQNNGVVDDSQLPKDRFSAERLKGVDSTLKIQPAKLEDSAVYLCASSSGGWDGYTFGSGTRLTVV.

This clonotype has only a few counts. The CDR3 nucleotides read TGTGCCAGCAGTGAATCCCGAGGGGGGGGAGAGACCCAGTACTTC. Its protein is CASSESRGGGETQYF. The chain joins TRBV6-1 to TRBJ2-5; possible D gene TRBD2, 7 bases. The CDR3 is made up of 15 amino acids. Trimming removed 2 bases at V and 4 bases at J, with 14 bases between. Germline V gives CDR1 MNHNS, CDR2 SASEGT.

Ten or more counts support this clonotype. The chain couples TRBV5-6 to TRBJ1-2, with a tentative D call TRBD1 (6 bases). V dropped 5 bases and J dropped 3 bases, with 11 bases sitting between them. The CDR3 has 13 amino acids. CDR1 and CDR2 from the germline V gene are SGHDT and YYEEEE. The CDR3 DNA sequence: TGTGCCAGCAGTTTACCAGGGGACTATGGCTACACCTTC. It translates to CASSLPGDYGYTF.

The rearrangement joins TRBV4-2 to TRBJ1-2; weak D call: TRBD1 (5 bases). The CDR3 is made up of 15 amino acids. Germline V lookup: CDR1 LGHNA, CDR2 YNFKEQ. Trimming pared 1 base from V and 8 bases from J, leaving 17 bases between. The CDR3 region is CASSQGWKGYFGYTF. CDR3 sequence (DNA): TGTGCCAGCAGCCAAGGATGGAAGGGGTATTTCGGCTACACCTTC.

The V call is TRBV20-1, the J call TRBJ1-5; D is perhaps TRBD1 (6 bases). Deletions cut 3 bases from V and 6 bases from J, with 12 bases between. CDR3 length equals 13 residues. Germline values: CDR1 DFQATT, CDR2 SNEGSKA (reference sequence). The CDR3 DNA sequence: TGCAGTGCTAGGCCCGGGGGCGGTCAGCCCCAGCATTTT. Its protein product is CSARPGGGQPQHF.

Notes on this clonotype: Just one base apart from a much larger clone, this may be a read error. CDR3 loop: CASSLEGNPTDEKLFF. The CDR3 DNA reads TGCGCCAGCAGCTTGGAAGGCAATCCAACTGATGAAAAACTGTTTTTT. This chain connects TRBV5-1 to TRBJ1-4; D remains unclear. CDR1 and CDR2 (germline): SGHRS, YFSETQ. The CDR3 sequence is 16 residues long.

Remarks on this clonotype: Being one base from a much bigger clone, this may be a read error. This sequence joins TRBV28 and TRBJ1-1; maybe TRBD1 (6 bases). The CDR3 spans 13 residues. CDR1 is MDHEN, CDR2 SYDVKM, per germline. CDR3 nucleotides: TGTGCCGGCAGCGAGGGGGGTTGGACTGAAGCTTTCTTT. It yields the protein CAGSEGGWTEAFF.

At least ten counts were recorded for this clonotype. J is TRBJ1-2 and V is TRBV2; D might be TRBD1 (5 bases). Trimming cost V 8 bases and J 4 bases, with 17 bases left between them. The germline V gene encodes CDR1 SNHLY and CDR2 FYNNEI. This CDR3 contains 14 residues. In nucleotides, the CDR3 is TGTGCCAGCGTATTGGCAGACAGAAGCTATGGCTACACCTTC. Translated: CASVLADRSYGYTF.

Many counts were recorded for this clonotype. The rearrangement joins TRBV2 to TRBJ2-5; D remains ambiguous. Trimming pared 5 bases from V and 1 base from J, leaving 8 bases between. This CDR3 has 13 residues. The germline gives CDR1 SNHLY, CDR2 FYNNEI. CDR3 coding DNA: TGTGCCAGCAGTCGACGGTCCCAAGAGACCCAGTACTTC. It encodes CASSRRSQETQYF. The full variable domain, in which reference TRBV2 and TRBJ2-5 provide the parts outside the CDR3, is EPEVTQTPSHQVTQMGQEVILRCVPISNHLYFYWYRQILGQKVEFLVSFYNNEISEKSEIFDDQFSVERPDGSNFTLKIRSTKLEDSAMYFCASSRRSQETQYFGPGTRLLVL.

This clonotype has more than one count but fewer than ten. The chain couples TRBV19 to TRBJ1-2; unclear D gene. V shed 2 bases and J shed 0 bases, with 13 bases lying between them. Germline V gives CDR1 LNHDA, CDR2 SQIVND (reference sequence). The CDR3 has 16 amino acids. The CDR3: CASSITPLWTNYGYTF. CDR3 nucleotide sequence: TGTGCCAGTAGTATAACCCCCCTATGGACTAACTATGGCTACACCTTC.

This clonotype was counted between two and nine times. The V call is TRBV5-1, the J call TRBJ1-2; a possible D gene is TRBD1 (5 bases). The CDR3 is 14 residues long. Germline-derived CDR1 and CDR2 are SGHRS and YFSETQ. Trimming pared 1 base from V and 0 bases from J, leaving 7 bases between. The CDR3 DNA is TGCGCCAGCAGCTTGATAGGGGCTAACTATGGCTACACCTTC. This translates into CASSLIGANYGYTF.

This clonotype was counted many times. The rearrangement joins TRBV3-1 to TRBJ2-5; D is possibly TRBD1 (6 bases). Looked up from germline, CDR1 is LGHDT and CDR2 is YNNKEL (reference sequence). This CDR3 has 14 residues. Trimming stripped 4 bases from V and 1 base from J, with 10 bases between. CDR3 nucleotides: TGTGCCAGCAGCCCACCGACAGGCCAAGAGACCCAGTACTTC. It specifies CASSPPTGQETQYF.

This clonotype has only a few counts. CDR3 loop: CASSQGDRAIYGYTF. CDR3 nucleotide sequence: TGTGCCAGCAGCCAAGGGGACAGGGCGATCTATGGCTACACCTTC. The chain is built from TRBV3-1 and TRBJ1-2; 9 bases map to TRBD1. Germline lookup yields CDR1 LGHDT and CDR2 YNNKEL (reference sequence). The junction had 4 bases not matched to a gene; V was cut back by 1 base and J by 4 bases. The CDR3 is 15 amino acids.

This rearrangement joins TRBV19 to TRBJ2-2; 8 bases are shared with TRBD1. The J segment lost 5 bases and the V segment lost 6 bases, leaving 8 bases of the junction unmatched. This CDR3 region has 15 residues. Germline lookup yields CDR1 LNHDA and CDR2 SQIVND (reference sequence). The CDR3 spells CASSHSGQGTGELFF. CDR3 DNA: TGTGCCAGTAGCCACTCAGGACAGGGTACCGGGGAGCTGTTTTTT. Full variable domain (remainder filled in from reference TRBV19 and TRBJ2-2): DGGITQSPKYLFRKEGQNVTLSCEQNLNHDAMYWYRQDPGQGLRLIYYSQIVNDFQKGDIAEGYSVSREKKESFPLTVTSAQKNPTAFYLCASSHSGQGTGELFFGEGSRLTVL.

Only a few counts were recorded for this clonotype. J is TRBJ2-5 and V is TRBV5-1; 11 bases agree with TRBD2. J lost 2 bases, V lost 4 bases, and 7 bases had no gene match. CDR1 is SGHRS, CDR2 YFSETQ, per germline. The CDR3 is made up of 16 amino acids. The CDR3: CASSETRLAGQETQYF. CDR3 DNA: TGCGCCAGCAGCGAAACTCGACTAGCGGGGCAAGAGACCCAGTACTTC.

This clonotype was counted many times. The chain uses TRBV7-9 and TRBJ2-7, with no clear D. The V and J ends lost 5 bases and 9 bases respectively, with 14 bases between them. CDR3 length equals 12 residues. Germline CDR1 reads SEHNR; CDR2 reads FQNEAQ (reference sequence). The CDR3 nucleotides are TGTGCCAGCAGCCCGAACGGACGCACGCAGTACTTC. Protein: CASSPNGRTQYF. The entire variable domain, with the rest obtained from reference TRBV7-9 and TRBJ2-7, is as follows: DTGVSQNPRHKITKRGQNVTFRCDPISEHNRLYWYRQTLGQGPEFLTYFQNEAQLEKSRLLSDRFSAERPKGSFSTLEIQRTEQGDSAMYLCASSPNGRTQYFGPGTRLTVT.

The sample holds a few counts of this clonotype. The chain recombines TRBV6-1 with TRBJ1-2; D is unclear. V was shortened by 8 bases and J by 7 bases, with 2 bases between the two germline ends. The CDR3 consists of 8 residues. Germline V gene sequence: CDR1 MNHNS, CDR2 SASEGT. CDR3 nucleotide sequence: TGTGCCAGCTCTGGCTACACCTTC. This gives the protein CASSGYTF.

This clonotype was detected many times. The V gene is TRBV5-1, the J gene TRBJ2-1; D gene uncertain. CDR1 and CDR2 from the germline V gene are SGHRS and YFSETQ. The length of the CDR3 is 15 residues. V was pared by 0 bases and J by 1 base, with 8 bases between. The CDR3 region is CASSLDWGSYNEQFF. The CDR3 DNA follows: TGCGCCAGCAGCTTGGATTGGGGATCCTACAATGAGCAGTTCTTC.

The chain has TRBV7-3 and TRBJ2-2; TRBD2 might be the D (5 bases). CDR1 and CDR2 from the germline V gene are SGHTA and FQGTGA. The CDR3 has 19 amino acids. Trimming stripped 1 base from V and 0 bases from J, with 18 bases between. This chain's CDR3 is CASSLKRVGGAANTGELFF. The CDR3 coding sequence is TGTGCCAGCAGCTTAAAAAGGGTTGGAGGAGCAGCGAACACCGGGGAGCTGTTTTTT.